The rows below give T cell receptor beta chains drawn from one sample of a study of shared clonotypes between healthy human individuals. This table comes from immunoSEQ multiplex PCR, and its TCRdb copy is limited to in-frame clones, with some not included. The sample carries 950,000 to 1,200,000 clones, roughly 77% recorded once. Sequenced input: memory CD4+ T cells from PBMCs. Source of these receptors: a man aged 18 to 30 in good health. Some clones in this sample may be carry-over from other donors' samples. CDR3s leave out the opening cysteine and the closing phenylalanine or tryptophan.

J gene	V gene	CDR3 protein
TRBJ1-1	TRBV5-1	ASSGSMNTEAF
TRBJ2-2	TRBV11-2	ASRPGPGVLF
TRBJ1-2	TRBV28	ASSAPGTSYGYT
TRBJ2-7	TRBV25-1	ASSEAGPLHEQY
TRBJ2-2	TRBV5-1	ASERTSGPNTGELF
TRBJ2-1	TRBV6-4	ASSALAGGYNEQF
TRBJ2-7	TRBV18	ASSPPSVYEQY
TRBJ2-7	TRBV28	ASSLYSYEQY
TRBJ1-2	TRBV18	ASSPGGDGYT
TRBJ2-3	TRBV18	ASSRGQGLRDTQY
TRBJ1-5	TRBV6-1	ASRPYLANNQPQH
TRBJ2-1	TRBV5-6	ASSSFQRIYNEQF
TRBJ1-1	TRBV29-1	SIERQGEEAF
TRBJ1-3	TRBV7-9	ASSLSGSGNTIY
.	TRBV6-4	ASRSGLAAYEQY
TRBJ1-4	TRBV7-9	ASSLSDRPLATNEKLF
TRBJ1-2	TRBV28	ASAAPGGRGGYT
TRBJ2-7	TRBV5-1	ASSTQGTSYEQY
TRBJ1-4	TRBV6-4	ASSDVPGEKLF
TRBJ2-5	TRBV9	ASSVGLAETQY
TRBJ1-2	TRBV7-8	ASSTRAGQAAGGYT
TRBJ2-4	TRBV30	AWSVGSDKNIQY
TRBJ2-7	TRBV29-1	SVLVRTYEQY
TRBJ1-1	TRBV7-2	ASSPGGNTEAF
TRBJ2-1	TRBV6-1	ASSAAGVPSNEQF
TRBJ2-3	TRBV5-1	ASSDGATTDTQY